This entry lists 26 T cell receptor beta chains sequenced from one sample in a study of PD-1 blockade in classical Hodgkin lymphoma (dated by TCRdb to about 2020). The time point tag for this specimen amounts to: newly diagnosed, previously untreated cHL patient sample. The protocol used for the library was the immunoSEQ multiplex PCR assay. Here the immuneACCESS table is served through TCRdb, limited to in-frame sequences with V and J called. Missing clones are a known gap in these copies; in checked studies unresolved V genes cover under half, and the rest lacks a known reason. Counted in this sample were tens of thousands of clones; around 94% of them appeared once. Of the sample, roughly 6% is held by the ten largest clones. The specimen sequenced was peripheral blood mononuclear cells (PBMCs). These receptors all come from a human donor with classical Hodgkin lymphoma.

This clone was seen a few times. This chain connects TRBV7-8 to TRBJ1-5, with D uncertain. The CDR3 spans 16 residues. Germline CDR1 is SGHVS and CDR2 is FQNEAQ. V lost 1 base to trimming and J lost 0 bases, with 10 bases between them. The CDR3 DNA sequence: TGTGCCAGCAGCTTAGAGTCGGAATATAGCAATCAGCCCCAGCATTTT. The encoded protein is CASSLESEYSNQPQHF.

A single count supports this clone. The same CDR3 arises from other DNA sequences in this sample as well. The chain links TRBV7-8 to TRBJ2-2, with unresolved D. V was cut by 5 bases and J by 8 bases, with 12 bases left in between. The CDR3 covers 13 residues. In germline, CDR1 is SGHVS, CDR2 FQNEAQ. Written as DNA, the CDR3 is TGTGCCAGCAGCCCCGATCCTACTGGGGAGCTGTTTTTT. Its protein is CASSPDPTGELFF.

The rearrangement links TRBV5-1 to TRBJ1-2, with 7 bases lining up with TRBD1. The CDR3 covers 15 residues. Germline CDR1 reads SGHRS; CDR2 reads YFSETQ. Losses at the gene ends were 0 bases for V and 0 bases for J; bases not matched to a gene: 2. CDR3 sequence reads: CASSLGQGANYGYTF. CDR3 DNA sequence: TGCGCCAGCAGCTTGGGACAGGGAGCTAACTATGGCTACACCTTC.

The genes are TRBV5-5 and TRBJ2-2; D not resolved. The CDR3 contains 14 residues. Looked up from germline, CDR1 is SGHKS and CDR2 is YYEKEE (reference sequence). Trimming left V 0 bases short and J 2 bases short, with 5 bases between. CDR3: CASSLVVNTGELFF. DNA of the CDR3: TGTGCCAGCAGCTTGGTGGTAAACACCGGGGAGCTGTTTTTT. Full variable domain (outside the CDR3, taken from reference TRBV5-5 and TRBJ2-2): DAGVTQSPTHLIKTRGQQVTLRCSPISGHKSVSWYQQVLGQGPQFIFQYYEKEERGRGNFPDRFSARQFPNYSSELNVNALLLGDSALYLCASSLVVNTGELFFGEGSRLTVL.

The rearrangement links TRBV5-1 to TRBJ2-5, with a possible D match to TRBD1 (6 bases). CDR1 and CDR2 from the germline V gene are SGHRS and YFSETQ. The CDR3 has 14 amino acids. Trimming left V 2 bases short and J 1 base short, with 9 bases between. CDR3 nucleotide sequence: TGCGCCAGCAGCTTACAGGGTTCCCAAGAGACCCAGTACTTC. Translating it yields CASSLQGSQETQYF.

The chain combines TRBV7-8 with TRBJ1-1, with D unclear. The CDR3 loop spans 14 amino acids. The V gene's germline CDR1 is SGHVS and CDR2 FQNEAQ. The V gene lost 5 bases and the J gene lost 5 bases, with 15 bases spanning the gap. DNA for the CDR3: TGTGCCAGCAGCCTCAGGAGAGGAGTGACTGAAGCTTTCTTT. This sequence encodes CASSLRRGVTEAFF. The full variable domain, with the rest looked up from reference TRBV7-8 and TRBJ1-1, is GAGVSQSPRYKVAKRGQDVALRCDPISGHVSLFWYQQALGQGPEFLTYFQNEAQLDKSGLPSDRFFAERPEGSVSTLKIQRTQQEDSAVYLCASSLRRGVTEAFFGQGTRLTVV.

The genes are TRBV30 and TRBJ2-7; 8 nucleotides match TRBD1. After removal of 5 bases from V and 6 bases from J, the junction contained 0 bases not matched to a gene. The CDR3 has 10 amino acids. Germline V gene data show CDR1 as GTSNPN and CDR2 as SVGIG (reference sequence). DNA for the CDR3: TGTGCCTGGGGACAGGGCGAGCAGTACTTC. It is translated as CAWGQGEQYF.

This sequence joins TRBV12-5 and TRBJ2-7; D is possibly TRBD1 or TRBD2 (5 bases each). V was shortened by 7 bases and J by 0 bases, with 13 bases between the two germline ends. This CDR3 region has 14 residues. From germline, CDR1 is LGHNT and CDR2 FRNRAP. CDR3 region: CASVPGTHSYEQYF. The CDR3 DNA reads TGTGCTAGTGTCCCAGGGACCCACTCCTACGAGCAGTACTTC. Complete variable domain (other parts from reference TRBV12-5 and TRBJ2-7): DARVTQTPRHKVTEMGQEVTMRCQPILGHNTVFWYRQTMMQGLELLAYFRNRAPLDDSGMPKDRFSAEMPDATLATLKIQPSEPRDSAVYFCASVPGTHSYEQYFGPGTRLTVT.

CDR3 in amino acids: CATSRLGLSYEQYF. CDR3 DNA: TGTGCCACCAGCAGACTCGGGCTCTCCTACGAGCAGTACTTC. The chain joins TRBV15 to TRBJ2-7, with unresolved D. Trimming removed 2 bases at V and 0 bases at J, with 8 bases between. This CDR3 has 14 amino acids. Germline V gives CDR1 LNHNV, CDR2 YYDKDF (reference sequence). The variable domain in full, with the rest retrieved from reference TRBV15 and TRBJ2-7, is DAMVIQNPRYQVTQFGKPVTLSCSQTLNHNVMYWYQQKSSQAPKLLFHYYDKDFNNEADTPDNFQSRRPNTSFCFLDIRSPGLGDTAMYLCATSRLGLSYEQYFGPGTRLTVT.

CDR3 in DNA: TGTGCCAGCAGCTCCGACAGGACTACTGAAGCTTTCTTT. Its protein is CASSSDRTTEAFF. The chain couples TRBV7-9 to TRBJ1-1; tentatively, D is TRBD1 (6 bases). Trimming took 4 bases from V and 5 from J, leaving 11 bases between them. This CDR3 has 13 residues. Looked up from germline, CDR1 is SEHNR and CDR2 is FQNEAQ (reference sequence).

This clone was detected only once. This rearrangement joins TRBV27 to TRBJ2-7; D ambiguous. The CDR3 totals 15 residues. Germline loops: CDR1 MNHEY, CDR2 SMNVEV (reference sequence). V lost 2 bases, J lost 2 bases, and 13 bases lay in between. CDR3: CASSLGSTAAYEQYF. The CDR3 DNA follows: TGTGCCAGCAGTTTAGGGTCTACGGCAGCCTACGAGCAGTACTTC.

This rearrangement joins TRBV6-1 to TRBJ1-3; a possible D gene is TRBD1 (6 bases). Trimming stripped 2 bases from V and 3 bases from J, with 8 bases between. Germline CDR1 and CDR2: MNHNS and SASEGT. This CDR3 spans 14 amino acids. CDR3 loop: CASSETRGGNTIYF. The CDR3 bases are TGTGCCAGCAGTGAAACCAGGGGTGGAAACACCATATATTTT.

This chain links TRBV28 with TRBJ2-5; TRBD1 is a possible D gene (5 bases). This CDR3 is built from 15 residues. V dropped 5 bases and J dropped 1 base, with 14 bases sitting between them. Germline values: CDR1 MDHEN, CDR2 SYDVKM. CDR3 residues: CASSPSRVGQETQYF. CDR3 coding DNA: TGTGCCAGCAGTCCGTCCAGGGTCGGCCAAGAGACCCAGTACTTC.

The V call is TRBV11-2, the J call TRBJ2-1; 7 nucleotides agree with TRBD2. Looked up from germline, CDR1 is SGHAT and CDR2 is FQNNGV. V dropped 5 bases and J dropped 5; count of bases not matched to a gene: 3. The CDR3 consists of 13 residues. CDR3 loop: CASSPGGNNEQFF. The CDR3 bases are TGTGCCAGCAGCCCGGGGGGAAACAATGAGCAGTTCTTC.

This clone was recorded only once. The chain combines TRBV7-8 with TRBJ1-2, with TRBD1 matching over 7 bases. Germline CDR1 reads SGHVS; CDR2 reads FQNEAQ. The CDR3 spans 17 residues. V lost 5 bases to trimming and J lost 2 bases; unmatched junction nucleotides: 14. The CDR3 DNA reads TGTGCCAGCAGCCTCGGGGGCAGGGGGTCTGCGAACTATGGCTACACCTTC. It is translated as CASSLGGRGSANYGYTF.

The genes are TRBV25-1 and TRBJ2-3, with no clear D. The CDR3 has 13 amino acids. The V gene lost 4 bases and the J gene lost 1 base, with 6 bases spanning the gap. Germline values: CDR1 MGHDK, CDR2 SYGVNS. The chain's CDR3 is CASSAQGTDTQYF. The CDR3, as DNA: TGTGCCAGCAGTGCCCAGGGCACAGATACGCAGTATTTT.

This clone was observed once. This chain joins TRBV10-3 and TRBJ2-7, with TRBD2 identical over 8 bases. V lost 4 bases and J lost 2; bases outside the gene matches: 10. Germline V gene lookup returns CDR1 ENHRY and CDR2 SYGVKD. This CDR3 contains 16 residues. The CDR3 bases are TGTGCCATCAGTGTGCAGCCCGCCGGGGGGGCCTACGAGCAGTACTTC. The encoded protein is CAISVQPAGGAYEQYF.

Only one count was recorded for this clone. The rearrangement joins TRBV6-5 to TRBJ2-1, with TRBD2 identical over 8 bases. V dropped 4 bases and J dropped 8; count of bases not matched to a gene: 10. CDR1 is MNHEY, CDR2 SVGAGI, per germline. The CDR3 spans 15 residues. For the CDR3, the DNA is TGTGCCAGCAGTTCGTCCGGGGGGGGCTTTTATGAGCAGTTCTTC. Its protein product is CASSSSGGGFYEQFF.

CDR3 amino acids: CASSQDLPVSPLHF. In DNA, the CDR3 is TGCGCCAGCAGCCAAGATCTGCCCGTTTCACCCCTCCACTTT. The chain uses TRBV4-3 and TRBJ1-6, with D hard to call. CDR3 length equals 14 residues. CDR1 and CDR2 (germline): LGHNA, YSLEER. The V and J ends lost 0 bases and 9 bases respectively, with 9 bases between them.

This chain links TRBV9 with TRBJ1-1; 11 bases agree with TRBD1. V was pared by 2 bases and J by 5 bases, with 14 bases of the junction left unmatched. The CDR3 extends over 18 amino acids. Germline lookup yields CDR1 SGDLS and CDR2 YYNGEE. In DNA form, the CDR3 reads TGTGCCAGCAGCGTCCGTCCGGGACAGGGGGACTCACTAACTGAAGCTTTCTTT. It yields the protein CASSVRPGQGDSLTEAFF.

The genes are TRBV18 and TRBJ2-7; 7 bases line up with TRBD1. Losses at the gene ends were 0 bases for V and 5 bases for J; bases not matched to a gene: 4. Germline assignment: CDR1 KGHSH and CDR2 LQKENI. The CDR3 extends over 14 amino acids. The CDR3 coding sequence is TGTGCCAGCTCACCACCCGTCGACAGGGACGAGCAGTACTTC. It encodes CASSPPVDRDEQYF.

The chain has TRBV14 and TRBJ1-3, with D maybe TRBD1 (6 bases). The CDR3 extends over 16 amino acids. Trimming removed 2 bases at V and 2 bases at J, with 13 bases between. Germline CDR1 reads SGHDN; CDR2 reads FVKESK. CDR3 coding DNA: TGTGCCAGCAGCCAACCAGGACAGCCTACTGGAAACACCATATATTTT. Protein: CASSQPGQPTGNTIYF.

The V and J genes are TRBV28 and TRBJ2-3, with D uncertain. Trimming removed 8 bases at V and 5 bases at J, with 5 bases between. The CDR3 is 10 residues long. Per the germline V gene, CDR1 is MDHEN and CDR2 is SYDVKM. The CDR3 sequence is CASGRDTQYF. CDR3 in DNA: TGTGCCAGCGGCCGAGATACGCAGTATTTT.

The CDR3 here is CAGGTDSTDTQYF. The CDR3 DNA follows: TGTGCCGGAGGGACAGATAGCACAGATACGCAGTATTTT. The gene calls are TRBV6-1 and TRBJ2-3; possible D gene TRBD1, 7 bases. The length of the CDR3 is 13 residues. Trimming removed 11 bases at V and 0 bases at J, with 12 bases between. The germline V gene encodes CDR1 MNHNS and CDR2 SASEGT.

The V gene is TRBV10-3, the J gene TRBJ2-5; D is unresolved. V lost 6 bases to trimming and J lost 3 bases, with 5 bases between them. The germline V gene has CDR1 ENHRY and CDR2 SYGVKD. The CDR3 contains 11 residues. The CDR3 DNA reads TGTGCCATCAGCTTCAAAGAGACCCAGTACTTC. Its protein is CAISFKETQYF.

The chain links TRBV9 to TRBJ1-6; maybe TRBD1 (6 bases). The CDR3 spans 16 residues. V dropped 3 bases and J dropped 3 bases, with 13 bases sitting between them. Germline assignment: CDR1 SGDLS and CDR2 YYNGEE. CDR3 DNA sequence: TGTGCCAGCAGCGGGGGGGGACAACACTATAATTCACCCCTCCACTTT. This codes for CASSGGGQHYNSPLHF. Supplemented by reference TRBV9 and TRBJ1-6, the full variable domain reads DSGVTQTPKHLITATGQRVTLRCSPRSGDLSVYWYQQSLDQGLQFLIQYYNGEERAKGNILERFSAQQFPDLHSELNLSSLELGDSALYFCASSGGGQHYNSPLHFGNGTRLTVT.